The clone carrying this T cell receptor beta chain was detected ten times or more. Antigen unknown. Researchers took RNA transcripts and amplified TCR beta CDR3 regions from them. RT-PCR in the first round used HTBI primers; a second-round multiplex PCR followed. TCRdb used MiXCR to reprocess the multiplex PCR reads, holding one entry per CDR3 protein. The sample includes some 390,000 distinct CDR3 sequences, around 20% of them seen just once. The entry originates in a study of Graves' ophthalmopathy and Graves' hyperthyroidism. About the study: No treatment had been given when peripheral blood was collected at initial diagnosis.

Germline assignment: CDR1 GTSNPN and CDR2 SVGIG (reference sequence). V dropped 5 bases and J dropped 5; count of bases not matched to a gene: 10. CDR3 length: 15 amino acids. The study's findings and limits: A model built from 13 signatures distinguished ophthalmopathy from stable hyperthyroidism with approximately 89% sensitivity and around 81% specificity.

The diagnostic workup employed clinical symptoms, serum thyroxine, TRAb, thyroid ultrasound and orbital computed tomography. Sequenced material: peripheral blood. The source of this sequence is a woman younger than 35 with Graves' ophthalmopathy. This rearrangement joins TRBV30 to TRBJ2-5; TRBD2 agrees at 11 bases. CDR3 coding DNA: TGTGCCTGGGGAATGCCTAGCGGGAGGAGGGAGACCCAGTACTTC. Residues: CAWGMPSGRRETQYF.